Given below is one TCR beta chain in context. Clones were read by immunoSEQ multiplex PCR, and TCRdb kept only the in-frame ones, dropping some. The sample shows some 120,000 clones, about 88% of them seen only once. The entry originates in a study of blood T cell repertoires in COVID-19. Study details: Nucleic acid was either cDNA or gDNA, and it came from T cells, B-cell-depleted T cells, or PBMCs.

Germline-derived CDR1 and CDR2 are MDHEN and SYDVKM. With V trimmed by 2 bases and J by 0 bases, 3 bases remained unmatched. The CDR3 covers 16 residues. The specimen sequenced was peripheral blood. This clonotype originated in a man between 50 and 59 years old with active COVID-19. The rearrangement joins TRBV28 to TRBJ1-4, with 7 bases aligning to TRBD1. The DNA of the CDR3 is TGTGCCAGCAGTTTAGGCGGGACAGCAACTAATGAAAAACTGTTTTTT. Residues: CASSLGGTATNEKLFF.